This paragraph reports one T cell receptor beta chain. This sample was taken from a study of PD-1 blockade in mismatch repair-deficient tumors. Sequencing used immunoSEQ multiplex PCR; TCRdb keeps in-frame clones, though not all of them. The sample has about 38,000 clones; roughly 85% are singletons. Sequences were derived from peripheral blood, sampled less than 95 weeks after starting pembrolizumab. The TCR sequence derives from an adult with mismatch repair-deficient cancer.

CDR3 in DNA: TGTGCCTTGAATCTCGGGACGGCCGGAGGCTACACCTTC. Translated, it gives CALNLGTAGGYTF. The rearrangement joins TRBV30 to TRBJ1-2, with D tentatively TRBD1 (5 bases). The V gene lost 7 bases and the J gene lost 8 bases, with 20 bases spanning the gap. The CDR3 totals 13 residues. CDR1 and CDR2 (germline): GTSNPN, SVGIG (reference sequence).